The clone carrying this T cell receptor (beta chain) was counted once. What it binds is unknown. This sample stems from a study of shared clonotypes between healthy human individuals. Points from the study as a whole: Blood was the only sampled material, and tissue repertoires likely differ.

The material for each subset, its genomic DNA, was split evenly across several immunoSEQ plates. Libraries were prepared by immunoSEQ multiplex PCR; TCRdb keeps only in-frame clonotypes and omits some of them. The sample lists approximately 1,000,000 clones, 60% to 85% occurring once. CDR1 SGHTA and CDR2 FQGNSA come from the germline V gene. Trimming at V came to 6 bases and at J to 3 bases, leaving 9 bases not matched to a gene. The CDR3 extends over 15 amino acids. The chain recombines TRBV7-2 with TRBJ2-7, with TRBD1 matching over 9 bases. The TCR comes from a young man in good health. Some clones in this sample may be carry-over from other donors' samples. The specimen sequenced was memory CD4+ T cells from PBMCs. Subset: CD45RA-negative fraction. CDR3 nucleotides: TGTGCCAGCAGGGGTACAGGGGGCGCCTTCTACGAGCAGTACTTC. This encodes CASRGTGGAFYEQYF. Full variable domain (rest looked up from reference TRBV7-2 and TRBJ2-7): GAGVSQSPSNKVTEKGKDVELRCDPISGHTALYWYRQSLGQGLEFLIYFQGNSAPDKSGLPSDRFSAERTGGSVSTLTIQRTQQEDSAVYLCASRGTGGAFYEQYFGPGTRLTVT.